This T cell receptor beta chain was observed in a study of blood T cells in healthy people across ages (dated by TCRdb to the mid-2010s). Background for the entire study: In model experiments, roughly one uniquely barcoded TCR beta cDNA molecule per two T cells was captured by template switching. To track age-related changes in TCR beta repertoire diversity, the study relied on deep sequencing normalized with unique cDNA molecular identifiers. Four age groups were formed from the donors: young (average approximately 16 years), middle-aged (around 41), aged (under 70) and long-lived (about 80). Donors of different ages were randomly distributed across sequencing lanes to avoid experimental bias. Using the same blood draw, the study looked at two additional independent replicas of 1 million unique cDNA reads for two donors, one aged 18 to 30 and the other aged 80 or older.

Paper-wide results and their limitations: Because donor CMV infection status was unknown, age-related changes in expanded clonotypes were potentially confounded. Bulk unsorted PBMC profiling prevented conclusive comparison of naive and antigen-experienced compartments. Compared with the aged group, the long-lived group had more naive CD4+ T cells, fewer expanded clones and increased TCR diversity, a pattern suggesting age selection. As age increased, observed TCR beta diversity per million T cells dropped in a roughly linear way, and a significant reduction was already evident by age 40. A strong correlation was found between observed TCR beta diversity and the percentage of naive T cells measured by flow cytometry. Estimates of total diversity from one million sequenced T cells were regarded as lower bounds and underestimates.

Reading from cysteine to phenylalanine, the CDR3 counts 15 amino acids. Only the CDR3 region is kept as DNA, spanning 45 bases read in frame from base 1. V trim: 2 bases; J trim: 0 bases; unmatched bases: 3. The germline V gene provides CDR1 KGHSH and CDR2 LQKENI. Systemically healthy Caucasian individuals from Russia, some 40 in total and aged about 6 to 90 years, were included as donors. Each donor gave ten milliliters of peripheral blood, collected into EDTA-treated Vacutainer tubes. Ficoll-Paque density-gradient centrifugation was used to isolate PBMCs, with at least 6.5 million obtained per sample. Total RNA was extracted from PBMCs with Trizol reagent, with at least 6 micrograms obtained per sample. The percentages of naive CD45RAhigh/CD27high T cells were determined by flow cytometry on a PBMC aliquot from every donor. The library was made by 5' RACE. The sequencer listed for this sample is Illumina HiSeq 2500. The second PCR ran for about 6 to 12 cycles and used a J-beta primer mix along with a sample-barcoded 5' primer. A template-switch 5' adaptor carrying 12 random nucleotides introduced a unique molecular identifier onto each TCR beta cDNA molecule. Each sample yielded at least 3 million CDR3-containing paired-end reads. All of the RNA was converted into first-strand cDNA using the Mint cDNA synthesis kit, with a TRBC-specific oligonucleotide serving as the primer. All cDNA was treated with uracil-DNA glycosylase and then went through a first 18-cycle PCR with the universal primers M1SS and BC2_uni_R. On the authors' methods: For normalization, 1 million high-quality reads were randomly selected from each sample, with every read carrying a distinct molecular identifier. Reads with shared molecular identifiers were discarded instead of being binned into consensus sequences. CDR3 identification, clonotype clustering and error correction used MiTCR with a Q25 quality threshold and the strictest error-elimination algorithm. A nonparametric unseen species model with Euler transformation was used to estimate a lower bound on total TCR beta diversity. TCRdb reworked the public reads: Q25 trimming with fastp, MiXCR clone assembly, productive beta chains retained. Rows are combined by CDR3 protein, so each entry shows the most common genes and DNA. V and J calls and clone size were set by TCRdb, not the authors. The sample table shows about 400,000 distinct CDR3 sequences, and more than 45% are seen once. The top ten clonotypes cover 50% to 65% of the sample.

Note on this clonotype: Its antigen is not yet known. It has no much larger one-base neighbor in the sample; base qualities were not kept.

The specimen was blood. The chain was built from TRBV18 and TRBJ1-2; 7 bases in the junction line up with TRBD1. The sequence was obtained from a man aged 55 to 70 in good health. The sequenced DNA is TGTGCCAGCTCACCAATGGGGACAGCTAACTATGGCTACACCTTC. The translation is CASSPMGTANYGYTF.